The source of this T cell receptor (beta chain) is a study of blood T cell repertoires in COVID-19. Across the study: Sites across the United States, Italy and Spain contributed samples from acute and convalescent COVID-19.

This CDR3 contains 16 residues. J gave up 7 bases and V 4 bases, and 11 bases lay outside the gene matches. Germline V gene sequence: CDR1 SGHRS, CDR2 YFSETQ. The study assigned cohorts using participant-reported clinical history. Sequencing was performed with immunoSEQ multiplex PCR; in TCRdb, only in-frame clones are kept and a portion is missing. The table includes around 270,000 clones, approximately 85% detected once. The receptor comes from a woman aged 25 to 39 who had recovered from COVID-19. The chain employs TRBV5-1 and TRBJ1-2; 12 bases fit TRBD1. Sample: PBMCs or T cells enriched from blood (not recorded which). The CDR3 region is CASSPQGTGGIGGYTF. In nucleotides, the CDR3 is TGCGCCAGCAGCCCCCAGGGGACAGGGGGCATCGGTGGCTACACCTTC.